This T cell receptor (beta chain) was retrieved from a study of OX40 agonist ivuxolimab in advanced cancers. Concerning the study at large: Ivuxolimab was an agonistic, fully human IgG2 monoclonal antibody directed against OX40 (CD134), a costimulatory receptor. Peripheral TCRbeta sequencing aimed to test whether ivuxolimab altered TCR sequence diversity and caused clonal T-cell expansion. Three dose-escalation patients achieved partial responses, one with hepatocellular carcinoma and two with cutaneous melanoma. Intravenous ivuxolimab was administered to patients every 2 weeks at six dose levels: 0.01, 0.1, 0.3, 1.5, 3 and 10 mg/kg. The monotherapy dose-escalation portion (N ≈ 56 patients) of the phase I ivuxolimab trial is reported in the paper. Prior anti-PD-1, anti-PD-L1 or anti-CTLA-4 therapy was permitted, and checkpoint inhibitors had been received by less than 45% of dose-escalation patients. In the dose-escalation cohort, 70% to 85% of patients were male, and the mean age was approximately 60 years with a range of roughly 20 to 79. Of the roughly 52 dose-escalation patients, hepatocellular carcinoma was present in roughly 19, melanoma in around 15, renal cell carcinoma in 9 and head and neck cancer in 9.

For CDR1 and CDR2, the germline V gene lists KGHSH and LQKENI. Spanning cysteine to phenylalanine, the CDR3 consists of 15 amino acids. The retained sequence is limited to the CDR3, 45 bases, with the frame set at the first base. After removal of 4 bases from V and 8 bases from J, the junction retains 12 bases not matched to a gene. Remarks on this clone: What this receptor recognizes is not known. Within one base of it there is no much larger clone, and no base qualities were kept.

To sequence the TCRbeta CDR3 region, genomic DNA was isolated from the sorted cells. The immunoSEQ Assay was used for sequencing of TCRbeta CDR3 regions. TCRdb limited this immuneACCESS table to in-frame rearrangements with V and J called. A share of clones is missing; checked studies link under half to unresolved V genes, and the rest is unexplained. The sample records some 70,000 clones, 75% to 85% of which are singletons. 1.2% of the sample is taken by the ten largest. Paper-wide results and their limitations: The antigen specificity of the peripheral T cells that underwent clonal expansion was not determined. After ivuxolimab, expanded clones were on average more numerous among CD8+ T cells than among CD4+ T cells. At doses from 0.1 to 3.0 mg/kg, clonal expansion was seen in both CD4+ and CD8+ blood T cells between baseline and week 6. In the 0.1-3.0 mg/kg groups, partial responders had among the lowest normalized peripheral clonal expansion, particularly in CD8+ T cells. Low levels of normalized T-cell clonal expansion were also shown by some nonresponding patients.

Patients with autoimmune disease history or receiving systemic immunosuppression were excluded from the trial. Peripheral blood for TCR sequencing was drawn from every dose cohort at baseline, at cycle 4 day 1 and at cycle 7 day 1. The samples were drawn from a first-in-human, open-label, multicenter phase I dose-escalation trial of ivuxolimab. Adults with locally advanced or metastatic head and neck squamous cell, hepatocellular, melanoma or renal cell carcinoma were enrolled in the trial. Before TCR sequencing, CD4+ and CD8+ T cells were separately sorted from peripheral blood. This material consisted of CD4+ or CD8+ T cells sorted from blood, taken in a trial of the OX40 agonist ivuxolimab. This sequence was found in an adult with an advanced solid tumor such as melanoma, head and neck, liver or kidney cancer. The chain links TRBV18 with TRBJ1-1, with 8 junctional bases fitting TRBD1. The base sequence is TGTGCCAGCTCACGTGGGACAGGTGGTCTTGGGGAAGCTTTCTTT. The resulting protein is CASSRGTGGLGEAFF.